The 26 T cell receptor beta chains reported below all come from one sample, sequenced in a study of cytomegalovirus exposure and HLA in healthy donors. A multiplex PCR was run with 60 Vbeta primers and 13 Jbeta primers. Data came from immunoSEQ multiplex PCR; TCRdb stores just in-frame clones and leaves some out. The sample comprises about 210,000 clones, around 78% of which are singletons, and around 0.44% rests with the top ten. What was sequenced was PBMCs. These receptors were obtained from a boy younger than 18 in good health and CMV-seronegative.

This clone was found once. This chain joins TRBV29-1 and TRBJ2-1; TRBD2 matches 10 bases. This CDR3 is built from 13 residues. Unmatched junction bases numbered 3, after V lost 6 bases and J lost 4 bases. CDR1 and CDR2 from the germline V gene are SQVTM and ANQGSEA. CDR3 in DNA: TGCAGCGTACAGGGACTAGCGTACAATGAGCAGTTCTTC. Its protein product is CSVQGLAYNEQFF.

This chain joins TRBV11-3 and TRBJ1-1; D unresolved. V was shortened by 4 bases and J by 4 bases, with 7 bases between the two germline ends. This CDR3 contains 12 residues. Per germline, CDR1 SGHNT and CDR2 YENEEA. CDR3 DNA: TGTGCCAGCAGCTCCGCGGGCACTGAAGCTTTCTTT. Its translation: CASSSAGTEAFF. The full variable domain, rest sourced from reference TRBV11-3 and TRBJ1-1, is EAGVVQSPRYKIIEKKQPVAFWCNPISGHNTLYWYLQNLGQGPELLIRYENEEAVDDSQLPKDRFSAERLKGVDSTLKIQPAELGDSAVYLCASSSAGTEAFFGQGTRLTVV.

The chain carries TRBV15 and TRBJ2-3, with 11 bases fitting TRBD2. The trim removed 4 bases at V and 6 bases at J, leaving 12 bases unmatched. The CDR3 is 17 residues long. CDR1 LNHNV and CDR2 YYDKDF come from the germline V gene (reference sequence). In nucleotides, the CDR3 is TGTGCCACCAGCAAACCAGGACTAGCGGGTACCGGGGATACGCAGTATTTT. Translating it yields CATSKPGLAGTGDTQYF.

The chain couples TRBV30 to TRBJ1-4; D ambiguous. Trimming cost V 1 base and J 4 bases, with 7 bases left between them. The CDR3 is 13 amino acids. Germline V gene sequence: CDR1 GTSNPN, CDR2 SVGIG (reference sequence). In nucleotides, the CDR3 is TGTGCCTGGAGTGAACTGATTAATGAAAAACTGTTTTTT. It codes for CAWSELINEKLFF.

V gene TRBV15 combines with J gene TRBJ2-2; 11 bases agree with TRBD2. The CDR3 has 21 amino acids. The germline CDR1 and CDR2 sequences are LNHNV and YYDKDF (reference sequence). The J segment lost 4 bases and the V segment lost 4 bases, leaving 20 bases of the junction unmatched. The CDR3 protein is CATSMGPGLAGGFRVTGELFF. The CDR3 coding sequence is TGTGCCACCAGCATGGGGCCGGGGCTAGCGGGAGGTTTTAGAGTCACCGGGGAGCTGTTTTTT. The whole variable domain, remainder taken from reference TRBV15 and TRBJ2-2, is DAMVIQNPRYQVTQFGKPVTLSCSQTLNHNVMYWYQQKSSQAPKLLFHYYDKDFNNEADTPDNFQSRRPNTSFCFLDIRSPGLGDTAMYLCATSMGPGLAGGFRVTGELFFGEGSRLTVL.

This chain joins TRBV27 and TRBJ1-2, with unresolved D. The CDR3 has 16 residues. Germline CDR1 is MNHEY and CDR2 is SMNVEV (reference sequence). Trimming removed 6 bases at V and 7 bases at J, with 24 bases between. The CDR3 DNA is TGTGCCAGCAGCGCGGGCCAAGGAGGGTTGCGGTTTGGCTACACCTTC. The encoded protein is CASSAGQGGLRFGYTF.

V is TRBV16 and J is TRBJ2-7, with 7 bases aligning to TRBD1. With V trimmed by 1 base and J by 2 bases, 5 bases remained unmatched. The CDR3 is 15 amino acids. The V gene's germline CDR1 is KGHSY and CDR2 FQNENV. CDR3 sequence: CASSQYRTGPYEQYF. In DNA, the CDR3 is TGTGCCAGCAGCCAATATAGGACAGGCCCCTACGAGCAGTACTTC.

Regarding this clone: The junction does not match germline at one end; this may be a read error. The same CDR3 arises from other DNA sequences in this sample as well. This rearrangement joins TRBV5-1 to TRBJ2-7; 13 bases are shared with TRBD2. The CDR3 is 17 amino acids. Germline V gives CDR1 SGHRS, CDR2 YFSETQ. CDR3 protein: CASSIGTSGKYAYEQYF. CDR3 in DNA: TGCGCCAGCAGCATCGGGACTAGCGGGAAGTATGCCTACGAGCAGTATTTC.

The chain combines TRBV9 with TRBJ2-1; 10 positions agree with TRBD1. The CDR3 has 16 amino acids. V lost 0 bases to trimming and J lost 10 bases; unmatched junction nucleotides: 10. Germline values: CDR1 SGDLS, CDR2 YYNGEE. CDR3 residues: CASSVGVGQGVIEQFF. CDR3 DNA sequence: TGTGCCAGCAGCGTAGGGGTAGGACAGGGGGTCATCGAGCAGTTCTTC.

The chain recombines TRBV5-4 with TRBJ2-3; 7 bases are a match to TRBD2. V shed 4 bases and J 2 bases; nucleotides not matched to a gene: 10. This CDR3 is built from 16 residues. Germline loops: CDR1 SGHNT, CDR2 YYREEE (reference sequence). The DNA for the CDR3 is TGTGCCAGCAGCAACCAGCGGGGCTCTATCACAGATACGCAGTATTTT. It translates to CASSNQRGSITDTQYF.

This clone was recorded once. This sample includes further DNA sequences coding for the same CDR3. This sequence joins TRBV9 and TRBJ2-5, with 9 bases aligning to TRBD2. The V gene's germline CDR1 is SGDLS and CDR2 YYNGEE. The CDR3 is 15 amino acids. The V gene end was trimmed by 1 base and the J gene end by 1 base; junction bases not matched to a gene: 2. The CDR3 loop is CASSVSGRPQETQYF. In DNA, the CDR3 is TGTGCCAGCAGCGTAAGCGGGAGGCCCCAAGAGACCCAGTACTTC. The whole variable domain, filled in from reference TRBV9 and TRBJ2-5, reads DSGVTQTPKHLITATGQRVTLRCSPRSGDLSVYWYQQSLDQGLQFLIQYYNGEERAKGNILERFSAQQFPDLHSELNLSSLELGDSALYFCASSVSGRPQETQYFGPGTRLLVL.

The CDR3 DNA follows: TGTGCCAGCAGTGAGCATACAGGGGGCAGGGATGAAGCTTTCTTT. Its protein is CASSEHTGGRDEAFF. This chain connects TRBV2 to TRBJ1-1; 9 bases agree with TRBD1. This CDR3 is built from 15 residues. The germline V gene encodes CDR1 SNHLY and CDR2 FYNNEI. J gave up 7 bases and V 3 bases, and 9 bases lay outside the gene matches.

This chain links TRBV2 with TRBJ1-2; 7 bases map to TRBD1. Germline V gives CDR1 SNHLY, CDR2 FYNNEI. Germline trimming cut 2 bases from V and 8 bases from J; bases unmatched to any gene: 5. This CDR3 is 13 amino acids long. CDR3 in DNA: TGTGCCAGCAGTGAACAGGGACAGCAAGGCTACACCTTC. Protein: CASSEQGQQGYTF.

This clone turned up a few times. The chain combines TRBV2 with TRBJ2-1; possibly TRBD1 for D (6 bases). Germline loops: CDR1 SNHLY, CDR2 FYNNEI. Between the trimmed V and J ends, which lost 4 bases and 0 bases, there was a span of 10 bases. The CDR3 is 15 amino acids. The chain's CDR3 is CASSVGARSYNEQFF. CDR3 coding DNA: TGTGCCAGCAGTGTGGGGGCCCGCTCCTACAATGAGCAGTTCTTC.

The gene calls are TRBV7-2 and TRBJ2-5; 9 nucleotides line up with TRBD2. From germline, CDR1 is SGHTA and CDR2 FQGNSA. V gave up 1 base and J gave up 4 bases; unmatched junction bases: 4. CDR3 length equals 15 residues. The CDR3 nucleotides are TGTGCCAGCAGCTTAGTGGCGGGAGGGGGAGAGACCCAGTACTTC. The encoded protein is CASSLVAGGGETQYF.

A few counts support this clone. The V gene is TRBV5-1, the J gene TRBJ1-1; D possibly corresponds to TRBD1 (6 bases). Per germline, CDR1 SGHRS and CDR2 YFSETQ. V was clipped by 0 bases and J by 4 bases, with 10 bases between them. The CDR3 runs to 14 residues. CDR3 sequence reads: CASSLDTGRTEAFF. CDR3 DNA sequence: TGCGCCAGCAGCTTGGACACAGGGCGCACTGAAGCTTTCTTT.

The genes are TRBV6-5 and TRBJ2-1; TRBD1 aligns across 7 bases. The CDR3 is 14 residues long. Germline V gene sequence: CDR1 MNHEY, CDR2 SVGAGI. V lost 8 bases and J lost 4; bases outside the gene matches: 8. The CDR3 nucleotides read TGTGCCAGCGGGCGACAGGGACCATACAATGAGCAGTTCTTC. It is translated as CASGRQGPYNEQFF.

This clone was observed a few times. The chain carries TRBV7-6 and TRBJ2-1; perhaps TRBD2 as D (5 bases). Germline CDR1 is SGHVS and CDR2 is FNYEAQ. The V gene lost 3 bases and the J gene lost 7 bases, with 19 bases spanning the gap. The CDR3 totals 16 residues. The CDR3 is CASSLPGVHVGNEQFF. The DNA of the CDR3 is TGTGCCAGCAGCTTGCCCGGGGTCCACGTAGGGAATGAGCAGTTCTTC.

The CDR3 is CASSSGLTSGGADTQYF. CDR3 DNA sequence: TGTGCCAGCAGCTCAGGATTGACTAGCGGGGGGGCAGATACGCAGTATTTT. V is TRBV11-3 and J is TRBJ2-3; 14 nucleotides match TRBD2. The CDR3 extends over 17 amino acids. Germline loops: CDR1 SGHNT, CDR2 YENEEA. Trimming took 4 bases from V and 4 from J; bases not matched to a gene: 7.

The chain's CDR3 is CASTQKGPGPATGELFF. The DNA for the CDR3 is TGTGCCAGCACCCAAAAGGGTCCAGGGCCGGCCACCGGGGAGCTGTTTTTT. The V call is TRBV2, the J call TRBJ2-2, with D possibly TRBD1 on 5 matching bases. In germline, CDR1 is SNHLY, CDR2 FYNNEI. The V end lost 7 bases, the J end lost 4 bases, and 22 bases lay between the germline ends. This CDR3 has 17 residues. The entire variable domain, with the rest obtained from reference TRBV2 and TRBJ2-2, is as follows: EPEVTQTPSHQVTQMGQEVILRCVPISNHLYFYWYRQILGQKVEFLVSFYNNEISEKSEIFDDQFSVERPDGSNFTLKIRSTKLEDSAMYFCASTQKGPGPATGELFFGEGSRLTVL.

The rearrangement uses TRBV30 and TRBJ1-1; TRBD1 is a possible D gene (6 bases). The germline gives CDR1 GTSNPN, CDR2 SVGIG (reference sequence). Trimming left V 4 bases short and J 5 bases short, with 17 bases between. The CDR3 spans 14 residues. DNA of the CDR3: TGTGCCTGGAAGAGACCAGGGGCGATTACTGAAGCTTTCTTT. It is translated as CAWKRPGAITEAFF.

The rearrangement joins TRBV10-1 to TRBJ2-1; 9 positions match TRBD2. V was clipped by 2 bases and J by 8 bases; unmatched bases: 4. The length of the CDR3 is 14 residues. In germline, CDR1 is WNHNN, CDR2 SYGVQD (reference sequence). CDR3 in DNA: TGCGCCAGCAGTGAGGGACTAGCGAGGGATGAGCAGTTCTTC. Translating it yields CASSEGLARDEQFF.

For the CDR3, the DNA is TGTGCCATCAGTGAGGGACTATTCCGCTTAGAGACCCAGTACTTC. Protein sequence: CAISEGLFRLETQYF. This sequence joins TRBV10-3 and TRBJ2-5; TRBD2 is a possible D gene (6 bases). Germline lookup yields CDR1 ENHRY and CDR2 SYGVKD. CDR3 size: 15 residues. V was clipped by 2 bases and J by 4 bases, with 14 bases between them.

V gene TRBV30 combines with J gene TRBJ2-1; 10 bases line up with TRBD2. Germline values: CDR1 GTSNPN, CDR2 SVGIG (reference sequence). The trim removed 6 bases at V and 16 bases at J, leaving 6 bases unmatched. The CDR3 covers 10 residues. The CDR3 sequence: CACPLAGSFF. The CDR3 nucleotides read TGTGCCTGCCCACTAGCGGGGTCCTTCTTC.

The chain combines TRBV18 with TRBJ2-7; TRBD1 agrees at 9 bases. Germline trimming cut 2 bases from V and 2 bases from J; bases unmatched to any gene: 7. There are 16 residues in the CDR3. Germline lookup yields CDR1 KGHSH and CDR2 LQKENI. The CDR3: CASSPTAGQGTYEQYF. CDR3 sequence (DNA): TGTGCCAGCTCACCAACCGCAGGACAGGGGACCTACGAGCAGTACTTC.

V is TRBV29-1 and J is TRBJ1-1; maybe TRBD1 (6 bases). The CDR3 has 12 amino acids. Germline CDR1 is SQVTM and CDR2 is ANQGSEA. The V and J ends lost 8 bases and 1 base respectively, with 11 bases between them. CDR3 loop: CSYRTANTEAFF. The CDR3 coding sequence is TGCAGCTACAGGACAGCGAACACTGAAGCTTTCTTT.